This T cell receptor beta chain is from a study of blood T cell repertoires in COVID-19. At the level of the study: Donors in the United States, Italy and Spain gave samples during acute or convalescent COVID-19.

CDR3 length equals 16 residues. From germline, CDR1 is SGHTA and CDR2 FQGNSA. With 7 bases clipped from V and 4 bases from J, the junction kept 10 bases outside the gene matches. The data were produced by immunoSEQ multiplex PCR, yet TCRdb's version contains in-frame clones alone and is incomplete. The data show about 56,000 clones, with around 92% seen just once and around 20% held by the top ten. What was sequenced was peripheral blood. The receptor comes from a human donor in a cohort sampled during active COVID-19. The chain couples TRBV7-2 to TRBJ2-5; 12 bases line up with TRBD2. CDR3 DNA sequence: TGTGCCAGCACCAGGACTAGCGGGGCGGCCGGAGAGACCCAGTACTTC. It translates to CASTRTSGAAGETQYF.